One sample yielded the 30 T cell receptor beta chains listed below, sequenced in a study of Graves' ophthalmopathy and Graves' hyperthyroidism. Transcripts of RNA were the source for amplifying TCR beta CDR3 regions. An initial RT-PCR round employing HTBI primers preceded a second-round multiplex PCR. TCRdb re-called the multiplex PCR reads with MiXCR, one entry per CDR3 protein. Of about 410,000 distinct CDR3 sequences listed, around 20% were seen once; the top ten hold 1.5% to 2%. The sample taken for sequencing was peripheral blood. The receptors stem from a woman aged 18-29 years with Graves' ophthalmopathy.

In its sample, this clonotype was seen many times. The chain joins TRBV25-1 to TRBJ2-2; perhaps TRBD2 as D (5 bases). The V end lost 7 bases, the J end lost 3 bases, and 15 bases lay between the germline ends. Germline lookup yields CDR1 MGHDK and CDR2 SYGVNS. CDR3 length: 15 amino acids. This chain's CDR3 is CASTSGLADTGELFF. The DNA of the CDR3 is TGTGCCAGCACCTCCGGGCTAGCCGACACCGGGGAGCTGTTTTTT.

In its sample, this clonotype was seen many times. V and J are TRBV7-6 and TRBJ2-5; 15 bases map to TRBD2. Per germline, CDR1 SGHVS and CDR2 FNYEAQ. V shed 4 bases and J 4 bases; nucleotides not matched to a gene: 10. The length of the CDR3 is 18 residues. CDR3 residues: CASSSFVPGLAGGETQYF. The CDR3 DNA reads TGTGCCAGCAGCTCCTTCGTTCCGGGACTAGCGGGAGGAGAGACCCAGTACTTC.

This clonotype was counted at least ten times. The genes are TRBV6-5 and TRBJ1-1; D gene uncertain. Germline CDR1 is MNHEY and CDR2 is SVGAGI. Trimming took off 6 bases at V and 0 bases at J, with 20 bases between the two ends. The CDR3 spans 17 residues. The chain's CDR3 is CASRNSVGSPMNTEAFF. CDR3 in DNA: TGTGCCAGCAGGAACTCAGTAGGGTCGCCCATGAACACTGAAGCTTTCTTT.

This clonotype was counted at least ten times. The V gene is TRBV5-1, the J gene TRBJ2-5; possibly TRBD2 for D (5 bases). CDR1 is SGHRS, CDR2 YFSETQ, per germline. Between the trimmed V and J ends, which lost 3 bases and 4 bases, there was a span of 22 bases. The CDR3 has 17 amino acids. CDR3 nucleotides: TGCGCCAGCAGCTCGACCGGGATAGGACGGTGGGGAGAGACCCAGTACTTC. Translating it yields CASSSTGIGRWGETQYF.

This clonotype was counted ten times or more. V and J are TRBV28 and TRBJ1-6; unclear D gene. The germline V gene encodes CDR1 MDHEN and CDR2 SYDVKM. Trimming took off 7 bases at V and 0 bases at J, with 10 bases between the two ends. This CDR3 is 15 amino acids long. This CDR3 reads CASTVASSYNSPLHF. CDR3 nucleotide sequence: TGTGCCAGCACCGTAGCCAGCTCCTATAATTCACCCCTCCACTTT.

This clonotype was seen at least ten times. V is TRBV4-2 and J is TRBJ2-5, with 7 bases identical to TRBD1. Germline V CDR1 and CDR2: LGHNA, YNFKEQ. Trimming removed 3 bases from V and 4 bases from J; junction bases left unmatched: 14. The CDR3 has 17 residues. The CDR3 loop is CASSQSPTTDRAETQYF. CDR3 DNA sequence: TGTGCCAGCAGCCAGAGTCCTACCACTGACAGGGCAGAGACCCAGTACTTC.

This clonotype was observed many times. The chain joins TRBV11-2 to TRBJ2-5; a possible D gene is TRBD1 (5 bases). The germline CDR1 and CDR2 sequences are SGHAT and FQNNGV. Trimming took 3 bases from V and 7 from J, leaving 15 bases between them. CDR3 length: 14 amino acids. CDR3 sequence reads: CASSFPGALRTQYF. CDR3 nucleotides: TGTGCCAGCAGCTTCCCTGGGGCTCTCCGGACCCAGTACTTC.

The CDR3, as DNA: TGCAGTGCTAGAGATGGGGGCCTGAACACTGAAGCTTTCTTT. This gives the protein CSARDGGLNTEAFF. The chain combines TRBV20-1 with TRBJ1-1; a possible D gene is TRBD1 (6 bases). The V end was cut by 0 bases, the J end by 0 bases, with 8 bases between. Germline CDR1 is DFQATT and CDR2 is SNEGSKA (reference sequence). The CDR3 runs 14 residues.

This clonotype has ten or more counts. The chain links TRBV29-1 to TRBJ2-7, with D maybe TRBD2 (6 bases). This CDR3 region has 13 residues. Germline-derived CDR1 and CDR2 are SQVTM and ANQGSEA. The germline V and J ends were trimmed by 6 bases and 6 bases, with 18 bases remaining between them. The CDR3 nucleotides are TGCAGCGTCGCGGAGGGGTTTTTGGTCGAGCAGTACTTC. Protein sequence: CSVAEGFLVEQYF.

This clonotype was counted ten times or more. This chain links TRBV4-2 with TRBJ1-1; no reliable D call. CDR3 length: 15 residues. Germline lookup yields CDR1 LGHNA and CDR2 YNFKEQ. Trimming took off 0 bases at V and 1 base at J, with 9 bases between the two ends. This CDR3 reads CASSQDRGGNTEAFF. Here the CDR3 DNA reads TGTGCCAGCAGCCAAGATCGAGGAGGGAACACTGAAGCTTTCTTT.

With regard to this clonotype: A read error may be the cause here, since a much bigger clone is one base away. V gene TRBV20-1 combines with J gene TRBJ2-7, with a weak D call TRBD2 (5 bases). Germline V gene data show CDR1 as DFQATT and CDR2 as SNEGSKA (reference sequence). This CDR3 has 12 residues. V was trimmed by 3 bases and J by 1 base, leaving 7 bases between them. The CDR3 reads CSASEGSYEQYF. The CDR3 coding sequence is TGCAGTGCTAGTGAGGGATCCTACGAGCAGTACTTC.

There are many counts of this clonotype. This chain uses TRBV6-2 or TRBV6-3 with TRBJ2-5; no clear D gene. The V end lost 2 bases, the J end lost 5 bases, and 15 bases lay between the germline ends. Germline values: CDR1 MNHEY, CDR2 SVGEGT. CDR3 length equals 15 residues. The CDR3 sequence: CASSYGLFGDETQYF. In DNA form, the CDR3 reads TGTGCCAGCAGTTACGGTCTTTTCGGTGATGAGACCCAGTACTTC.

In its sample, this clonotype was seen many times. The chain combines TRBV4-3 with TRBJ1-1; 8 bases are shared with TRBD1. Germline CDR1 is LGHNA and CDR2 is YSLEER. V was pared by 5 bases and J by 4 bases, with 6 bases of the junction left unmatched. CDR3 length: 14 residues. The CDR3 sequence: CASSTQGARTEAFF. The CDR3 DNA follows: TGCGCCAGCAGCACTCAGGGGGCGCGCACTGAAGCTTTCTTT.

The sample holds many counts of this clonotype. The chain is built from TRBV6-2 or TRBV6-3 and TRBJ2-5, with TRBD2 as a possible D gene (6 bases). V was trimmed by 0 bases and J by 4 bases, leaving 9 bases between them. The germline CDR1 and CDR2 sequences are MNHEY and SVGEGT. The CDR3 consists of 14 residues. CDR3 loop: CASSYSGGLETQYF. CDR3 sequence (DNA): TGTGCCAGCAGTTACTCGGGAGGCCTAGAGACCCAGTACTTC.

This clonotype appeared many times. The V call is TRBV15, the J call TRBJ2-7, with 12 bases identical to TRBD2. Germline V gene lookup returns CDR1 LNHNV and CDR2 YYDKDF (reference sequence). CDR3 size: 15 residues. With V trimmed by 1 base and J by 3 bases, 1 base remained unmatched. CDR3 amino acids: CATSRVTSGGYEQYF. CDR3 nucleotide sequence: TGTGCCACCAGCAGAGTGACTAGCGGGGGCTACGAGCAGTACTTC. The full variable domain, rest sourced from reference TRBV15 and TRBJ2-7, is DAMVIQNPRYQVTQFGKPVTLSCSQTLNHNVMYWYQQKSSQAPKLLFHYYDKDFNNEADTPDNFQSRRPNTSFCFLDIRSPGLGDTAMYLCATSRVTSGGYEQYFGPGTRLTVT.

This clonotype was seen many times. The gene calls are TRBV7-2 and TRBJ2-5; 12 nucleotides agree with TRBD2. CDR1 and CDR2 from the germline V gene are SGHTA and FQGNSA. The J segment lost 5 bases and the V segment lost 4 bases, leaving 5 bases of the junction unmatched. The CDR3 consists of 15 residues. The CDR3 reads CASSSGLAGRETQYF. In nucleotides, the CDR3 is TGTGCCAGCAGCTCCGGACTAGCGGGAAGGGAGACCCAGTACTTC.

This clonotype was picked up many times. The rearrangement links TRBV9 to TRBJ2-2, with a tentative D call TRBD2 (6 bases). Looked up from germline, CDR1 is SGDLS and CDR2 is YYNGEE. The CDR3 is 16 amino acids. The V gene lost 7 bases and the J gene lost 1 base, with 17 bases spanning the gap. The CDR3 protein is CASGAGREKNTGELFF. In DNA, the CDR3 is TGTGCCAGCGGAGCCGGACGGGAGAAGAACACCGGGGAGCTGTTTTTT.

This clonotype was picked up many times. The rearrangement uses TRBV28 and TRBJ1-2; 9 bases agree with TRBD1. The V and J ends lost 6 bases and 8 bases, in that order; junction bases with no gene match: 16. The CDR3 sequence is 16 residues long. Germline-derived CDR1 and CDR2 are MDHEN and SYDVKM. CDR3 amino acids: CASSLIILGQGEGYTF. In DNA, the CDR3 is TGTGCCAGCAGCCTTATCATCCTGGGACAGGGAGAAGGCTACACCTTC.

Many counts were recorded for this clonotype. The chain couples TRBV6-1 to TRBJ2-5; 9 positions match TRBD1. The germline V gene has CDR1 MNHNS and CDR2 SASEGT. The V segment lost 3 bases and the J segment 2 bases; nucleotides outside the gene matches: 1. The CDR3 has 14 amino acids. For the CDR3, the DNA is TGTGCCAGCAGTGAGGACAGGGGACAAGAGACCCAGTACTTC. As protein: CASSEDRGQETQYF.

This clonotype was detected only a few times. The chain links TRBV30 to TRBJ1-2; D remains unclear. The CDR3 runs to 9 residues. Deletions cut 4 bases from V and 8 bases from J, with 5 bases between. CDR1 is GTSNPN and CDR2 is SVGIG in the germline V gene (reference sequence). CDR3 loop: CAWKRGYTF. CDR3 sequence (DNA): TGTGCCTGGAAACGCGGCTACACCTTC. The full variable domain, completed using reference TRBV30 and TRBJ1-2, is SQTIHQWPATLVQPVGSPLSLECTVEGTSNPNLYWYRQAAGRGLQLLFYSVGIGQISSEVPQNLSASRPQDRQFILSSKKLLLSDSGFYLCAWKRGYTFGSGTRLTVV.

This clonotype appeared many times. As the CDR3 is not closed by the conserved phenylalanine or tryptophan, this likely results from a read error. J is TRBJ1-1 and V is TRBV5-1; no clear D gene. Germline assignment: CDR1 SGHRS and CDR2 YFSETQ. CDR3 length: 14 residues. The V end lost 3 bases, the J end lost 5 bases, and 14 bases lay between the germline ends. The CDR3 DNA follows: TGCGCCAGCAGCTCCGAGGCCAAGGGAACTGAAGCTTTCTCT. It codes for CASSSEAKGTEAFS.

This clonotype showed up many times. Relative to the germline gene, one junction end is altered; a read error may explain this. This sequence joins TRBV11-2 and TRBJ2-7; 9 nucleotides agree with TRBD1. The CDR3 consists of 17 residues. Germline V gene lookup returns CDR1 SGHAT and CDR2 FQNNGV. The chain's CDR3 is CTSSLYRDRASSYEQYF. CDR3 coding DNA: TGTACCAGCAGCTTGTACCGGGACAGGGCCTCCTCCTACGAGCAGTACTTC.

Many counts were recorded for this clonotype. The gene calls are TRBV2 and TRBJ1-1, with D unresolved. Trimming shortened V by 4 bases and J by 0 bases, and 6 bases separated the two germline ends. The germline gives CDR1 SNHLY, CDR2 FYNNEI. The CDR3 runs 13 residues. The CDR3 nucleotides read TGTGCCAGCAGTGGGGCTCTGAACACTGAAGCTTTCTTT. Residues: CASSGALNTEAFF.

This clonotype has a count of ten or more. The DNA of the CDR3 is TGTGCCCTTGGTCAGGCCGGGGAGCTGTTTTTT. Its protein product is CALGQAGELFF. V and J are TRBV6-1 and TRBJ2-2; no reliable D call. Per germline, CDR1 MNHNS and CDR2 SASEGT. CDR3 length: 11 amino acids. Deletions cut 11 bases from V and 6 bases from J, with 10 bases between.

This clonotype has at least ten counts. This CDR3 reads CASSSNPLGEYYGYTF. CDR3 coding DNA: TGTGCCAGCAGCTCTAACCCTCTTGGGGAATACTATGGCTACACCTTC. The rearrangement joins TRBV7-2 to TRBJ1-2, with D hard to call. The CDR3 contains 16 residues. Trimming took off 4 bases at V and 3 bases at J, with 18 bases between the two ends. Per the germline V gene, CDR1 is SGHTA and CDR2 is FQGNSA.

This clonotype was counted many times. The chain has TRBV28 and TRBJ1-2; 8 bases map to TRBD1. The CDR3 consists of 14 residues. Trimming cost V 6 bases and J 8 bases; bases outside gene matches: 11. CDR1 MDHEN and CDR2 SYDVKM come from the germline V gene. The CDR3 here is CASSARTGQTGYTF. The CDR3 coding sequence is TGTGCCAGCAGCGCAAGGACAGGGCAGACAGGCTACACCTTC.

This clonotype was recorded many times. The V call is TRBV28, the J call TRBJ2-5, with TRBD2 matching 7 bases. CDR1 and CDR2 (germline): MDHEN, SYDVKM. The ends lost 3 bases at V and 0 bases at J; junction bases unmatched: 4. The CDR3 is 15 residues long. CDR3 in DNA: TGTGCCAGCAGTTTTTTGCTAGCGGACCAAGAGACCCAGTACTTC. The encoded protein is CASSFLLADQETQYF.

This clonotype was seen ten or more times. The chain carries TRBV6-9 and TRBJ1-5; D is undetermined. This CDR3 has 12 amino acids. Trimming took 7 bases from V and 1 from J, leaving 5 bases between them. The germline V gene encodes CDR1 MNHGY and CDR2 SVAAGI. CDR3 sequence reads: CASKSSNQPQHF. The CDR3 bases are TGTGCCAGCAAGTCAAGCAATCAGCCCCAGCATTTT.

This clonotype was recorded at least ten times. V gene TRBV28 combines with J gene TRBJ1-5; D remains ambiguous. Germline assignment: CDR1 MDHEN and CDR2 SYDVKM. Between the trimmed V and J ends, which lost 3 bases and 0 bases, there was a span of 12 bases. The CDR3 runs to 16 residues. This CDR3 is CASSLDGRYSNQPQHF. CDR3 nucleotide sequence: TGTGCCAGCAGTTTGGACGGACGATATAGCAATCAGCCCCAGCATTTT.

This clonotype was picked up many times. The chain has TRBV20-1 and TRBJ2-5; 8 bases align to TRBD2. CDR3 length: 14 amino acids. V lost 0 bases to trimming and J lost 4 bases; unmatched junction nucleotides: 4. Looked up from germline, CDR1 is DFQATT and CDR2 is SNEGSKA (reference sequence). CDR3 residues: CSAREERGLETQYF. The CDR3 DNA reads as TGCAGTGCTAGAGAGGAGCGGGGGTTAGAGACCCAGTACTTC.